This T cell receptor beta chain was obtained from a study of response to subunit inactivated influenza vaccine. Using its own MiXCR run on the RT-PCR reads, TCRdb lists one record per CDR3 protein. The table records more than 400,000 distinct CDR3 sequences, more than 7% of them present only once. Regarding this clonotype: Its antigen is still unknown.

Trimming cost V 5 bases and J 2 bases; bases outside gene matches: 3. This CDR3 region has 15 residues. Germline V lookup: CDR1 SGHRS, CDR2 YFSETQ. General study points: Authors suggested each seasonal influenza vaccination recruits few new T cells.

The sequence was obtained from a man aged 45 to 70 who received an inactivated influenza vaccine. V and J are TRBV5-1 and TRBJ2-5, with 13 bases fitting TRBD2. The source material was PBMCs from blood, sampled about 23 months after vaccination. The CDR3 DNA follows: TGCGCCAGCAGACAGACTAGCGGGGGGCAAGAGACCCAGTACTTC. Protein sequence: CASRQTSGGQETQYF.